The clone carrying this T cell receptor beta chain was detected many times. What it recognizes is unknown. The entry originates in a study of T cells after yellow fever vaccination. Study observations and caveats: Detected again after the booster were most primary-vaccination clones, at approximately 96% CD4 and nearly 90% CD8. Relatively few clonotypes were ones that appeared in both CD4 and CD8 compartments.

Universal primer sites and UMIs were introduced during 5'RACE template-switching synthesis of TCR cDNA. TCRdb used MiXCR to reprocess the 5' RACE reads, holding one entry per CDR3 protein. Seen here are approximately 340,000 distinct CDR3 sequences, about 9.5% observed once, and the top ten hold roughly 18%. CDR1 and CDR2 (germline): DFQATT, SNEGSKA (reference sequence). The CDR3 has 17 amino acids. After removal of 6 bases from V and 0 bases from J, the junction contained 13 bases not matched to a gene. Sample: PBMCs, taken on the day of the first yellow fever vaccination. The chain employs TRBV20-1 and TRBJ2-1; 8 bases align to TRBD2. This clonotype originated in a man younger than 30 who received the YFV17D yellow fever vaccine. DNA for the CDR3: TGCAGTGCCGAGGGGCTAGCGGGTAAACCCTCCTACAATGAGCAGTTCTTC. This sequence encodes CSAEGLAGKPSYNEQFF.